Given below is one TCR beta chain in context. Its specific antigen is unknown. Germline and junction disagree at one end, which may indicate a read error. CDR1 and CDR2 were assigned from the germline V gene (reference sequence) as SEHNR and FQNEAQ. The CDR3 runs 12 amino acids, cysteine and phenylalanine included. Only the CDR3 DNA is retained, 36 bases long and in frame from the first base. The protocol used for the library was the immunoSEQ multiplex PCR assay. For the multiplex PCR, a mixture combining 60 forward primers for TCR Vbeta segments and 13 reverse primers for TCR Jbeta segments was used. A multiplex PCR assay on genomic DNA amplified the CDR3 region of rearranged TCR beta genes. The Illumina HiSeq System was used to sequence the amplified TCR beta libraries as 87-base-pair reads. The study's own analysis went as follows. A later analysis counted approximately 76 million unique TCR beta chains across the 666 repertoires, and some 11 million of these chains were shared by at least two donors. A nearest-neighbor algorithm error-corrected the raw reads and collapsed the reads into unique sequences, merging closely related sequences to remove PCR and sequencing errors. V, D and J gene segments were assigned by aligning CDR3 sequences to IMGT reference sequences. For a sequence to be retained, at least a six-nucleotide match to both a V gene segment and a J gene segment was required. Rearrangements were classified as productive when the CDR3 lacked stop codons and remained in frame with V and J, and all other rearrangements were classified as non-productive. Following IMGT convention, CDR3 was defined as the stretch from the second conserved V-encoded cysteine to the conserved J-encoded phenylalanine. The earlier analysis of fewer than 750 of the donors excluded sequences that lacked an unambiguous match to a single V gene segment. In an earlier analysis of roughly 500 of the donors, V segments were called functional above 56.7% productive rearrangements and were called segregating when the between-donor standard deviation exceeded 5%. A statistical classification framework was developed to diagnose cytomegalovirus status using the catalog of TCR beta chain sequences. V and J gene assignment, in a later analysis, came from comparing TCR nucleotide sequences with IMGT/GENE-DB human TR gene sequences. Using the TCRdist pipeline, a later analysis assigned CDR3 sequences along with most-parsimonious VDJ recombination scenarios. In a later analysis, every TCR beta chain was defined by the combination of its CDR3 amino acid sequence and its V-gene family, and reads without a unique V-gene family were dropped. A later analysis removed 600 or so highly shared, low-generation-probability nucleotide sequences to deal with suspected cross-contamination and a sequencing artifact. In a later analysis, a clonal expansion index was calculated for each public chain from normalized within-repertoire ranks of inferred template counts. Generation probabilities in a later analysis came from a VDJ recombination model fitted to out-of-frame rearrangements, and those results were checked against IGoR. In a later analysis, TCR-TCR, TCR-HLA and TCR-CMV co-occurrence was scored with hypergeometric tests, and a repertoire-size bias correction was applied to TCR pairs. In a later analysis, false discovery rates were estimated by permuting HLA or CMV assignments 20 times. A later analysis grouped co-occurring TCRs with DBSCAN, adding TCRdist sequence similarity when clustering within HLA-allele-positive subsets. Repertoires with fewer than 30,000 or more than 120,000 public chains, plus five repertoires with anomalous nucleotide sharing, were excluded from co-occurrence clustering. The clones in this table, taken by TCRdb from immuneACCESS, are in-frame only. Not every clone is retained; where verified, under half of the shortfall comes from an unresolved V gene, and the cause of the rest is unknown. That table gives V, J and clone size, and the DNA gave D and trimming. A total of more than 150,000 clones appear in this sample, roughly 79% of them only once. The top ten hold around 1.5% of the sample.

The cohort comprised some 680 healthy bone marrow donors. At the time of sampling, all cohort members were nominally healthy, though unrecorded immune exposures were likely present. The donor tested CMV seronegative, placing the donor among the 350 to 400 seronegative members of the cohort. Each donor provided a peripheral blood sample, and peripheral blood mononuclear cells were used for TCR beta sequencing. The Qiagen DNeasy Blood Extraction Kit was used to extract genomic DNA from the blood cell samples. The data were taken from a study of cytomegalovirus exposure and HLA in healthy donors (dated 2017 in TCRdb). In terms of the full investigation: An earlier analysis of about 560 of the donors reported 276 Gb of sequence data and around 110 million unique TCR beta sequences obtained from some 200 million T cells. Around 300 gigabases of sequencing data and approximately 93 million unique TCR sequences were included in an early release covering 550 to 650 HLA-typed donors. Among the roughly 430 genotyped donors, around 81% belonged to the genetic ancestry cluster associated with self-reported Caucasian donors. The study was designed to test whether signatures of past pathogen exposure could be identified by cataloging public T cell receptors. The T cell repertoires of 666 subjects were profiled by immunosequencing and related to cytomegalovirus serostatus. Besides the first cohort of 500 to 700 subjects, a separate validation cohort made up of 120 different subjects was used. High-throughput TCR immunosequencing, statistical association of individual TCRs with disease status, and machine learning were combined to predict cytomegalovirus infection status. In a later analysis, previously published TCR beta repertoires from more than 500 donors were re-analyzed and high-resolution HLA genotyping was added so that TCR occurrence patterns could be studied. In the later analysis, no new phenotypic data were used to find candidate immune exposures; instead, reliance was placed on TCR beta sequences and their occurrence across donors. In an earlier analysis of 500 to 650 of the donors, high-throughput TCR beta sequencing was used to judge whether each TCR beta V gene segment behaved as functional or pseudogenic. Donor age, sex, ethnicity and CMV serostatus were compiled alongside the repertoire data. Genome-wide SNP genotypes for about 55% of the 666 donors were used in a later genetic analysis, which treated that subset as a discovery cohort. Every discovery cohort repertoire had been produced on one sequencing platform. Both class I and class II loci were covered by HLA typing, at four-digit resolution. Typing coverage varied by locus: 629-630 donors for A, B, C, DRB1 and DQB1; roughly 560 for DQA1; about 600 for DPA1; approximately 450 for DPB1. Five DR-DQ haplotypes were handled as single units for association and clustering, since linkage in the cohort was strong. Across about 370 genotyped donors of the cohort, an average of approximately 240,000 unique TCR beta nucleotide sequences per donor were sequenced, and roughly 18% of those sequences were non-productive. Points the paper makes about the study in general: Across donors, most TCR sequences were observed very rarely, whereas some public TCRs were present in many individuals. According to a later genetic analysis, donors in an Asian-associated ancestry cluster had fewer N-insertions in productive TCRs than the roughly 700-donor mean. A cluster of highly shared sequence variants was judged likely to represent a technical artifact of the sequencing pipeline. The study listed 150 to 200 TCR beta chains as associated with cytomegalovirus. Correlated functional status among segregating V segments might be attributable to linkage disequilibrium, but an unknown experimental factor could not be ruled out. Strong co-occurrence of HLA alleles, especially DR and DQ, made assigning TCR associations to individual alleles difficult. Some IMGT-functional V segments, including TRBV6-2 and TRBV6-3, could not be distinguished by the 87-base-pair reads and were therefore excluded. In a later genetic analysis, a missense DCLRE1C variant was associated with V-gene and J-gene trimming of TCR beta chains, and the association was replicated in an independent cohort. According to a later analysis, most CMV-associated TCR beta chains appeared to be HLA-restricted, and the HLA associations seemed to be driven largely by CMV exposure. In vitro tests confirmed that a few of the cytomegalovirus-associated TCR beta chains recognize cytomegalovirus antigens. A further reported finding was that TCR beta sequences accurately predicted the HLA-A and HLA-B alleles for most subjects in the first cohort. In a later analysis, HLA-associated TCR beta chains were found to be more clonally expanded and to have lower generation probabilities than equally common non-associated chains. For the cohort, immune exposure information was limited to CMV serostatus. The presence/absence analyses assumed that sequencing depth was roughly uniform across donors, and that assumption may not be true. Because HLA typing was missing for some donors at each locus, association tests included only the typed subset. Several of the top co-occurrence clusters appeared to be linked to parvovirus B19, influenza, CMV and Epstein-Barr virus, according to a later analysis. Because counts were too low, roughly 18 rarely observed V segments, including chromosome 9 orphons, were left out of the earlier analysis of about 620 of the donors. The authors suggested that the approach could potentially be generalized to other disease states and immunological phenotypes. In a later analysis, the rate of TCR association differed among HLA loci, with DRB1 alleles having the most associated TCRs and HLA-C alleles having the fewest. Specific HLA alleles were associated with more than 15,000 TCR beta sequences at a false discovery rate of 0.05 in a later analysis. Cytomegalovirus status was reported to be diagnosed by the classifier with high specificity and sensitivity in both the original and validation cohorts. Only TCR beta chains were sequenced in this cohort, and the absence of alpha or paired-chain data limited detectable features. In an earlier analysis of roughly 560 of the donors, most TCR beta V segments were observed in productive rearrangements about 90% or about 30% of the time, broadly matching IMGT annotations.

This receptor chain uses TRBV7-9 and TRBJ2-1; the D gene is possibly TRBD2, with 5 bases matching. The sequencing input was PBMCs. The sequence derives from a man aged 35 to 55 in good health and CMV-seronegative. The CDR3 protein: CSSSFLAREQFF. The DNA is TGTTCCAGCAGCTTCTTAGCGCGCGAGCAGTTCTTC. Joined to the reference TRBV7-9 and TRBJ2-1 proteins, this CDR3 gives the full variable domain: DTGVSQNPRHKITKRGQNVTFRCDPISEHNRLYWYRQTLGQGPEFLTYFQNEAQLEKSRLLSDRFSAERPKGSFSTLEIQRTEQGDSAMYLCSSSFLAREQFFGPGTRLTVL.